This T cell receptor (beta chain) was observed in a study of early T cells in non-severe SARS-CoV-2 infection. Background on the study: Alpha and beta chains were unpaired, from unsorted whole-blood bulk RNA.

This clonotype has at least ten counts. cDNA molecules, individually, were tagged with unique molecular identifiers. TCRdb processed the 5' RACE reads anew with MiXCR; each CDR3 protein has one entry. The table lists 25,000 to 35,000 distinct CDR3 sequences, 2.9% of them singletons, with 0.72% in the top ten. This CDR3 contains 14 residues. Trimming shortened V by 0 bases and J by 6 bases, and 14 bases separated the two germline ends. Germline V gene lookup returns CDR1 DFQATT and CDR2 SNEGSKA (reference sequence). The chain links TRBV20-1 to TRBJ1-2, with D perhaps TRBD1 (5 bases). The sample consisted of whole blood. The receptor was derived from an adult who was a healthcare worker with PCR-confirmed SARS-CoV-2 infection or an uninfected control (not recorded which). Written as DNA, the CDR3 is TGCAGTGCTAGAGATGAGAGCTTGGGGGATGGCTACACCTTC. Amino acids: CSARDESLGDGYTF.